This entry concerns a single T cell receptor (beta chain). The entry originates in a study of blood T cell repertoires in COVID-19. About the research overall: Acute-phase and convalescent COVID-19 samples originated in the United States, Italy and Spain. Nucleic acid was either cDNA or gDNA, and it came from T cells, B-cell-depleted T cells, or PBMCs.

J gave up 2 bases and V 0 bases, and 6 bases lay outside the gene matches. The CDR3 is made up of 17 amino acids. From germline, CDR1 is MNHNS and CDR2 SASEGT. Profiling relied on immunoSEQ multiplex PCR, and the TCRdb table lists in-frame clones only, not all of them. The sample holds some 60,000 clones, around 90% seen once. Sample: peripheral blood. The receptor comes from a human donor in a cohort sampled during active COVID-19. The rearrangement uses TRBV6-1 and TRBJ2-2; TRBD1 agrees at 7 bases. The CDR3 sequence is CASSEAAGTANTGELFF. In DNA form, the CDR3 reads TGTGCCAGCAGTGAAGCGGCCGGGACAGCAAACACCGGGGAGCTGTTTTTT.